This T cell receptor (beta chain) stems from a study of CD8 T cells in acute hepatitis C reinfection (dated by TCRdb to the early 2020s). With respect to the entire study: The TCRbeta repertoire of CD8+ T cells specific for the HCV NS3-1073 epitope was profiled during acute infection and after viral clearance. Acute samples came from 4 spontaneous resolvers and roughly six chronically infected subjects and were collected within 168 days of the estimated infection date. A few spontaneous resolvers contributed paired acute and follow-up samples.

The FACS-sorted cells had their genomic DNA extracted, and the commercial immunoSEQ service was used to sequence the TCRbeta chains. The paper's processing steps were these. The repertoire data were analyzed using ImmunoSEQ Analyzer software v3.0 and R v3.5.1. Only productive rearrangements were analyzed, because any sequences with stop codons or out-of-frame rearrangements were filtered out. The sequencing provider supplied the metrics for Simpson diversity, Shannon entropy, CDR3 length and nucleotide addition. Clonotypes were grouped by frequency as dominant, sub-dominant, low or lowest abundance, and most analyses excluded clonotypes below 0.1%. Any CDR3 amino acid clonotype present in at least two subjects at a cumulative frequency of at least 0.5% was labeled public. TCRdb limited this immuneACCESS table to in-frame rearrangements with V and J called. A share of clones is missing; checked studies link under half to unresolved V genes, and the rest is unexplained. V and J calls and clone size follow that table, whereas D and trimming were derived from the DNA. The sample table records over 600 clones; 40% to 65% of these occur just once. Jointly, the top ten make up 46% of the sample.

Trimming removed 4 bases from V and 5 bases from J, leaving 18 bases between the germline ends. CDR1 and CDR2 (LNHDA, SQIVND) derive from the germline V gene (reference sequence). From cysteine to phenylalanine, the CDR3 is 15 amino acids long. The DNA shown is the 45-base CDR3, in frame from base 1. Overall study results and their limits: Because bulk sequencing was performed on the TCRbeta chain only, alphabeta pairing of public clonotypes could not be determined. No follow-up repertoires were available for chronically infected subjects, since NS3-1073 specific cells were too rare to be sorted. The NS3-1073 specific repertoires were highly diverse, and diversity did not differ significantly among acute resolver, follow-up resolver and acute chronic samples. Preferential use of the TRBV04 and TRBV06 gene families was observed in all groups, and this preferential usage was not explained by overrepresentation in the naive pool. Regardless of outcome, more than ten public clonotypes were found, and one public clonotype used V04-02/J02-02. Few CDR3 sequences were shared with other epitopes, and differences in sequencing approaches may have limited exact matching.

To note about this clone: One base away there is no much larger clone; base qualities are not given.

Per the publication, the time point label means: acute HCV infection, within 168 days of estimated infection date. HCV-specific TCR repertoires were characterized directly ex vivo, without prior in vitro expansion of the sequenced cells. Enrolled in the Montreal Hepatitis C Cohort (HEPCO) in Canada, the donors were people who inject drugs, and these donors were followed every 3 months. Acute primary HCV infection was defined as a positive HCV RNA or antibody test after a negative test within the previous 24 weeks. HCV-specific cells were stained with a PE-labeled tetramer loaded with the NS3 peptide spanning residues 1073-1081. CD3, CD8 and CD45RO antibodies were used for surface staining, and dead cells were excluded with an aqua fixable dye. Among the cohort members were roughly 8 spontaneous resolvers, with spontaneous resolution defined as HCV RNA clearance within 24 weeks. Frozen stocks of peripheral blood mononuclear cells were first thawed, after which negative isolation of CD8+ T cells was carried out using the MACS CD8+ T cell Isolation Kit. Sorting of the cells was done on a BD FACSAria II cell sorter.

The receptor was isolated from a woman aged 25-40 years who spontaneously cleared hepatitis C infection. This sequence uses TRBV19 and TRBJ2-7; a weak D assignment points to TRBD2 (6 bases agree). The specimen comprised HCV NS3-1073 tetramer-sorted CD8+ T cells from PBMCs, sampled during acute infection. Reading the label with the study, this specimen's cell subset or site is: FACS-sorted NS3-1073 tetramer+ CD8+ T cells. The CDR3 in this case is CASSTRWGERNEQYF. DNA sequence: TGTGCCAGTAGTACCCGGTGGGGGGAGAGAAACGAGCAGTACTTC.